A selection of T cell receptor beta chains follows, all from one sample in a study of OX40 agonist ivuxolimab in advanced cancers. Method: immunoSEQ multiplex PCR; TCRdb's copy keeps in-frame clones and lacks some. This repertoire shows 43,000 or so clones, more than 75% found once; its top ten account for 30% to 35%. The sequencing here drew on CD4+ or CD8+ T cells sorted from blood, taken in a trial of the OX40 agonist ivuxolimab. These receptors were collected from an adult with an advanced solid tumor such as melanoma, head and neck, liver or kidney cancer. The CDR3 runs from the conserved cysteine through the conserved F or W. The D gene is left open where the match is weak. The listing skips clone size in some rows; elsewhere it reads once, few, many or a size class.

J gene: TRBJ2-7; D gene: NA; V gene: TRBV19; clone size: NA; CDR3 DNA: TGTGCCAGTAGGGGCAGTTACACCTCCTACGAGCAGTACTTC; CDR3 protein: CASRGSYTSYEQYF
J gene: TRBJ2-5; D gene: TRBD2; V gene: TRBV9; clone size: NA; CDR3 DNA: TGTGCCAGCAGCGTAGCCGCGGGAGGGCCCGGAGAGACCCAGTACTTC; CDR3 protein: CASSVAAGGPGETQYF
J gene: TRBJ2-2; D gene: TRBD1; V gene: TRBV4-1; clone size: NA; CDR3 DNA: TGCGCCAGCAGCCATTCCGGGGGGACAGGGAAATCCGGGGAGCTGTTTTTT; CDR3 protein: CASSHSGGTGKSGELFF
J gene: TRBJ2-2; D gene: NA; V gene: TRBV21-1; clone size: NA; CDR3 DNA: TGTGCCAGCAGCAAATCGGGCAGGTCGAACACCGGGGAGCTGTTTTTT; CDR3 protein: CASSKSGRSNTGELFF
J gene: TRBJ2-7; D gene: NA; V gene: TRBV28; clone size: NA; CDR3 DNA: TGTGCCAGCAGTCCCGCACTAGAGATCTACGAGCAGTACTTC; CDR3 protein: CASSPALEIYEQYF
J gene: TRBJ1-5; D gene: TRBD1; V gene: TRBV15; clone size: NA; CDR3 DNA: TGTGCCACCAGCAGAGGTGCAGGGGGTTATAGCAATCAGCCCCAGCATTTT; CDR3 protein: CATSRGAGGYSNQPQHF
J gene: TRBJ1-6; D gene: TRBD1; V gene: TRBV2; clone size: NA; CDR3 DNA: TGTGCCAGCTCGACAGGGGGCGCGCCTTTAAATTCACCCCTCCACTTT; CDR3 protein: CASSTGGAPLNSPLHF
J gene: TRBJ1-2; D gene: NA; V gene: TRBV7-9; clone size: few; CDR3 DNA: TGTGCCAGCAGCGCCGCAGGGGTCCATGGCTACACCTTC; CDR3 protein: CASSAAGVHGYTF
J gene: TRBJ2-7; D gene: TRBD1; V gene: TRBV6-1; clone size: NA; CDR3 DNA: TGTGCCAGCAGACCGACAGGGACCTACGAGCAGTACTTC; CDR3 protein: CASRPTGTYEQYF
J gene: TRBJ1-1; D gene: NA; V gene: TRBV18; clone size: NA; CDR3 DNA: TGTGCCAGCTCACCCGGACGCTCCGAAGCTTTCTTT; CDR3 protein: CASSPGRSEAFF
J gene: TRBJ1-1; D gene: NA; V gene: TRBV1; clone size: NA; CDR3 DNA: TGCACCAGCAGCCAAGAAGGGACTGAAGCTTTCTTT; CDR3 protein: CTSSQEGTEAFF
J gene: TRBJ1-2; D gene: NA; V gene: TRBV7-8; clone size: NA; CDR3 DNA: TGTGCCAGCAGCTTAGTCACGGAGAACTATGGCTACACCTTC; CDR3 protein: CASSLVTENYGYTF
J gene: TRBJ2-5; D gene: NA; V gene: TRBV2; clone size: NA; CDR3 DNA: TGTGCCAGCAGTGCCCTTGGGCGGGGTAGGGGAGAGACCCAGTACTTC; CDR3 protein: CASSALGRGRGETQYF
J gene: TRBJ1-6; D gene: NA; V gene: TRBV7-3; clone size: NA; CDR3 DNA: TGTGCCAGCAGCCGCTGGGGTGGGAATTCACCCCTCCACTTT; CDR3 protein: CASSRWGGNSPLHF
J gene: TRBJ2-1; D gene: NA; V gene: TRBV5-1; clone size: once; CDR3 DNA: TGCGCCAGCAGCTCTAGCGATCCGAAGGATGAGCAGTTCTTC; CDR3 protein: CASSSSDPKDEQFF
J gene: TRBJ1-3; D gene: TRBD1; V gene: TRBV14; clone size: NA; CDR3 DNA: TGTGCCAGCAGCCAACGTACAGGGGGCTCTGGAAACACCATATATTTT; CDR3 protein: CASSQRTGGSGNTIYF
J gene: TRBJ1-2; D gene: NA; V gene: TRBV18; clone size: NA; CDR3 DNA: TGTGCCAGCTCACCACAGGGAACCTATGGCTACACCTTC; CDR3 protein: CASSPQGTYGYTF
J gene: TRBJ2-3; D gene: NA; V gene: TRBV7-3; clone size: NA; CDR3 DNA: TGTGCCAGCAGTCTCACAGATACGCAGTATTTT; CDR3 protein: CASSLTDTQYF
J gene: TRBJ2-2; D gene: TRBD2; V gene: TRBV5-4; clone size: NA; CDR3 DNA: TGTGCCAGCAGCCGGGAGGTGGGGTCAAACACCGGGGAGCTGTTTTTT; CDR3 protein: CASSREVGSNTGELFF
J gene: TRBJ2-3; D gene: TRBD2; V gene: TRBV6-6; clone size: NA; CDR3 DNA: TGTGCCAGCAGTTGGACTAGCGGCCAAATAGATACGCAGTATTTT; CDR3 protein: CASSWTSGQIDTQYF
J gene: TRBJ1-4; D gene: NA; V gene: TRBV19; clone size: NA; CDR3 DNA: TGTGCCACCGGACAGAATGAAAAACTGTTTTTT; CDR3 protein: CATGQNEKLFF
J gene: TRBJ2-5; D gene: NA; V gene: TRBV18; clone size: NA; CDR3 DNA: TGTGCCAGCTCCCCGTACCAAGAGACCCAGTACTTC; CDR3 protein: CASSPYQETQYF
J gene: TRBJ2-1; D gene: NA; V gene: TRBV6-1; clone size: NA; CDR3 DNA: TGTGCCAGCAGTGAACTCCAGCCCCTGGTAAATGAGCAGTTCTTC; CDR3 protein: CASSELQPLVNEQFF
J gene: TRBJ1-2; D gene: TRBD1; V gene: TRBV5-1; clone size: NA; CDR3 DNA: TGCGCCAGCAGCGCCGGACAGGGGAGGGCTAACTATGGCTACACCTTC; CDR3 protein: CASSAGQGRANYGYTF
J gene: TRBJ2-2; D gene: NA; V gene: TRBV15; clone size: NA; CDR3 DNA: TGTGCCACCAGCAGAATCTTTACCCGACGGCTGAGCGGGGAGCTGTTTTTT; CDR3 protein: CATSRIFTRRLSGELFF
J gene: TRBJ2-7; D gene: NA; V gene: TRBV7-9; clone size: NA; CDR3 DNA: TGTGCCAGCAGCCTCATGGGACCAACTTCCTACGAGCAGTACTTC; CDR3 protein: CASSLMGPTSYEQYF
J gene: TRBJ2-5; D gene: NA; V gene: TRBV5-1; clone size: NA; CDR3 DNA: TGCGCCAGCAGCCGAACTGGGTACCAAGAGACCCAGTACTTC; CDR3 protein: CASSRTGYQETQYF
J gene: TRBJ2-1; D gene: NA; V gene: TRBV7-6; clone size: NA; CDR3 DNA: TGTGCCAGCAGCTCCCCCGGTAAGGGTGAGCAGTTCTTC; CDR3 protein: CASSSPGKGEQFF
J gene: TRBJ1-2; D gene: NA; V gene: TRBV6-1; clone size: NA; CDR3 DNA: TGTGCCAGCAGTGAAAGGGACGGCTCCTATGGCTACACCTTC; CDR3 protein: CASSERDGSYGYTF
J gene: TRBJ2-7; D gene: NA; V gene: TRBV2; clone size: NA; CDR3 DNA: TGTGCCAGCAGTGAATCGGACGAGCAGTACTTC; CDR3 protein: CASSESDEQYF
J gene: TRBJ1-4; D gene: NA; V gene: TRBV28; clone size: NA; CDR3 DNA: TGTGCCAGCAATCAAGGGGGGGCAACTAATGAAAAACTGTTTTTT; CDR3 protein: CASNQGGATNEKLFF
J gene: TRBJ1-2; D gene: NA; V gene: TRBV4-1; clone size: few; CDR3 DNA: TGCGCCAGCAGCCAACCGACAGTCCTGTATGGCTACACCTTC; CDR3 protein: CASSQPTVLYGYTF
J gene: TRBJ2-2; D gene: NA; V gene: TRBV15; clone size: NA; CDR3 DNA: TGTGCCACCAGCAGAGGGGTAGACACCGGGGAGCTGTTTTTT; CDR3 protein: CATSRGVDTGELFF
J gene: TRBJ2-3; D gene: NA; V gene: TRBV5-1; clone size: NA; CDR3 DNA: TGCGCCAGCAAATTGGTCGGGGGCACAGATACGCAGTATTTT; CDR3 protein: CASKLVGGTDTQYF
J gene: TRBJ2-1; D gene: TRBD2; V gene: TRBV19; clone size: NA; CDR3 DNA: TGTGCCAGTAGTAGGGACTACTCCTACAATGAGCAGTTCTTC; CDR3 protein: CASSRDYSYNEQFF
J gene: TRBJ1-1; D gene: NA; V gene: TRBV5-1; clone size: NA; CDR3 DNA: TGCGCCAGCAGCCCGAGGGGGGGGCAGGAGAGGACTTTCTTT; CDR3 protein: CASSPRGGQERTFF
J gene: TRBJ2-2; D gene: NA; V gene: TRBV12-5; clone size: NA; CDR3 DNA: TGTGCTAGTGGGGGAGACAGTAACACCGGGGAGCTGTTTTTT; CDR3 protein: CASGGDSNTGELFF
J gene: TRBJ2-7; D gene: NA; V gene: TRBV7-4; clone size: NA; CDR3 DNA: TGTGCCAGCAGCTTAGCAGCCGCCTACGAGCAGTACTTC; CDR3 protein: CASSLAAAYEQYF
J gene: TRBJ2-6; D gene: NA; V gene: TRBV5-8; clone size: NA; CDR3 DNA: TGTGCCAGCAGCCGGCCCGTGCTCTCTGGGGCCAACGTCCTGACTTTC; CDR3 protein: CASSRPVLSGANVLTF
J gene: TRBJ2-7; D gene: TRBD2; V gene: TRBV19; clone size: NA; CDR3 DNA: TGTGCCAGTAGTATTCGGCTAGCGGGGGCCCTTCGCTCCTACGAGCAGTACTTC; CDR3 protein: CASSIRLAGALRSYEQYF
J gene: TRBJ2-3; D gene: TRBD1; V gene: TRBV2; clone size: NA; CDR3 DNA: TGTGCCAGCAGCGGGGACAGAGATACGCAGTATTTT; CDR3 protein: CASSGDRDTQYF
J gene: TRBJ2-1; D gene: NA; V gene: TRBV5-1; clone size: NA; CDR3 DNA: TGCGCCAGCAGCTCTCGATACAATGAGCAGTTCTTC; CDR3 protein: CASSSRYNEQFF
J gene: TRBJ2-7; D gene: NA; V gene: TRBV25-1; clone size: few; CDR3 DNA: TGTGCCAGCAGTGAATCTGGCGCTTACTACGAGCAGTACTTC; CDR3 protein: CASSESGAYYEQYF
J gene: TRBJ2-4; D gene: NA; V gene: TRBV29-1; clone size: NA; CDR3 DNA: TGCAGCGTTGGGAGCCTAAACATTCAGTACTTC; CDR3 protein: CSVGSLNIQYF
J gene: TRBJ1-5; D gene: NA; V gene: TRBV10-1; clone size: NA; CDR3 DNA: TGCGCCAGTGGGGAAGGGTTTCAGCCCCAGCATTTT; CDR3 protein: CASGEGFQPQHF
J gene: TRBJ1-5; D gene: TRBD1; V gene: TRBV7-8; clone size: NA; CDR3 DNA: TGTGCCAGCAGCTTAACAGGGGGCTATCAGCCCCAGCATTTT; CDR3 protein: CASSLTGGYQPQHF
J gene: TRBJ2-1; D gene: NA; V gene: TRBV5-1; clone size: NA; CDR3 DNA: TGCGCCAGCAGCTTGGTTCCGGGTAGCTCCTACAATGAGCAGTTCTTC; CDR3 protein: CASSLVPGSSYNEQFF
J gene: TRBJ1-4; D gene: NA; V gene: TRBV27; clone size: NA; CDR3 DNA: TGTGCCAGCAGTCAAGACTACGGGGATGAAAAACTGTTTTTT; CDR3 protein: CASSQDYGDEKLFF
J gene: TRBJ1-2; D gene: NA; V gene: TRBV6-1; clone size: NA; CDR3 DNA: TGTGCCAGCAGTGAACGTAAGGGTGATTATGGCTACACCTTC; CDR3 protein: CASSERKGDYGYTF
J gene: TRBJ2-2; D gene: TRBD1; V gene: TRBV10-2; clone size: NA; CDR3 DNA: TGCGCCAGCGCCCGGGACAGAGTTCCCGGGGAGCTGTTTTTT; CDR3 protein: CASARDRVPGELFF
J gene: TRBJ2-1; D gene: NA; V gene: TRBV28; clone size: NA; CDR3 DNA: TGTGCCAGCAGCCCGGTAGTAAACAATGAGCAGTTCTTC; CDR3 protein: CASSPVVNNEQFF
J gene: TRBJ1-4; D gene: NA; V gene: TRBV7-8; clone size: once; CDR3 DNA: TGTGCCAGCAGCTTAGCGCGAATTGAAAAACTGTTTTTT; CDR3 protein: CASSLARIEKLFF
J gene: TRBJ1-1; D gene: NA; V gene: TRBV19; clone size: NA; CDR3 DNA: TGTGCCAGTACCTTCCCGGGACACCGGAACACTGAAGCTTTCTTT; CDR3 protein: CASTFPGHRNTEAFF
J gene: TRBJ1-1; D gene: NA; V gene: TRBV4-1; clone size: NA; CDR3 DNA: TGCGCCAGCAGCCATCAGGGGCCCTGGGACACTGAAGCTTTCTTT; CDR3 protein: CASSHQGPWDTEAFF
J gene: TRBJ1-4; D gene: NA; V gene: TRBV25-1; clone size: NA; CDR3 DNA: TGTGCCAGCAGTGAAGGGCGGGGGGCGAAAGAAAAACTGTTTTTT; CDR3 protein: CASSEGRGAKEKLFF
J gene: TRBJ2-3; D gene: NA; V gene: TRBV5-6; clone size: NA; CDR3 DNA: TGTGCCAGCAGTAGCACAGATACGCAGTATTTT; CDR3 protein: CASSSTDTQYF
J gene: TRBJ2-7; D gene: TRBD1; V gene: TRBV7-8; clone size: few; CDR3 DNA: TGTGCCAGCAGCCACCGGGACAGGAACTACGAGCAGTACTTC; CDR3 protein: CASSHRDRNYEQYF
J gene: TRBJ2-3; D gene: TRBD2; V gene: TRBV19; clone size: NA; CDR3 DNA: TGTGCCAGTAGTGCACTAGCGGGAAGCACAGATACGCAGTATTTT; CDR3 protein: CASSALAGSTDTQYF
J gene: TRBJ2-2; D gene: NA; V gene: TRBV5-1; clone size: NA; CDR3 DNA: TGCGCCAGCAGCTTTATTTCAGGGGCAGGGACCGGGGAGCTGTTTTTT; CDR3 protein: CASSFISGAGTGELFF
J gene: TRBJ2-1; D gene: NA; V gene: TRBV7-9; clone size: NA; CDR3 DNA: TGTGCCAGCAGCTCGAGAGACTACTCCTACAATGAGCAGTTCTTC; CDR3 protein: CASSSRDYSYNEQFF